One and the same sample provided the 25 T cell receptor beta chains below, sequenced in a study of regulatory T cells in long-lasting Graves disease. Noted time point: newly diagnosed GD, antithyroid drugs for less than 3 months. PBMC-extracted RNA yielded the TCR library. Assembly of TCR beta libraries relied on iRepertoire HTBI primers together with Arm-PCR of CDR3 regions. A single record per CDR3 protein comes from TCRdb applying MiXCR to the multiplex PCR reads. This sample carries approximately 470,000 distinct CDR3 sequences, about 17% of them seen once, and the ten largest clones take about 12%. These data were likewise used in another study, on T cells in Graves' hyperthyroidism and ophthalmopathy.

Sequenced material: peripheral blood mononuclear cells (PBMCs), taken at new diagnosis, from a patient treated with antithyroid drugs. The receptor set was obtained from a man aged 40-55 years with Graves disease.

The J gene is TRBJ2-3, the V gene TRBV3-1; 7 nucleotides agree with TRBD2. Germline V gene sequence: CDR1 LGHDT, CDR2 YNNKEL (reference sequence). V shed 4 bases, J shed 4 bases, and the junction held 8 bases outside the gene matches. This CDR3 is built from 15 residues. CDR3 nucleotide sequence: TGTGCCAGCAGCCTCAGCGCGGGAGTGGCAGATACGCAGTATTTT. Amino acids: CASSLSAGVADTQYF.

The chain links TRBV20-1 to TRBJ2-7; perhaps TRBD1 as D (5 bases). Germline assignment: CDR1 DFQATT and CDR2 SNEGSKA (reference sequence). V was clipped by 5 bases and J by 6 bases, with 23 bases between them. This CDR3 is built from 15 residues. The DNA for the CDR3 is TGCAGTGCTGGCGGCCAGGGTACCTACGGCCTCGAGCAGTACTTC. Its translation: CSAGGQGTYGLEQYF.

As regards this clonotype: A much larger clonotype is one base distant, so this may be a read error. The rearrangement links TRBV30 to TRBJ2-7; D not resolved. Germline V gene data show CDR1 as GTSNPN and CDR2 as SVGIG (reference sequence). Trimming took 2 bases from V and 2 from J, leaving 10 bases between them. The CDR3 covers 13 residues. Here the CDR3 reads CAWSYGSPYEQYF. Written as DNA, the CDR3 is TGTGCCTGGAGTTACGGTAGCCCCTACGAGCAGTACTTC.

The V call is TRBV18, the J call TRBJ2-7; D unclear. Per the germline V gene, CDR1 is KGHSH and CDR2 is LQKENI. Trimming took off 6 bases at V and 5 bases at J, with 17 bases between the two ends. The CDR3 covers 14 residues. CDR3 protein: CASSQPGRRNEQYF. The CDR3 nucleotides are TGTGCCAGCTCTCAACCTGGGCGACGGAACGAGCAGTACTTC.

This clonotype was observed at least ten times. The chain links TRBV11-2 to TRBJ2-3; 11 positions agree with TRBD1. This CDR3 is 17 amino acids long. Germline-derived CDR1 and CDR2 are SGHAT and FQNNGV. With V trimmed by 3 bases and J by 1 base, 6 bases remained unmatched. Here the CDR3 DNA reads TGTGCCAGCAGCTTCACGGGGACAGGGGGTGGCACAGATACGCAGTATTTT. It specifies CASSFTGTGGGTDTQYF.

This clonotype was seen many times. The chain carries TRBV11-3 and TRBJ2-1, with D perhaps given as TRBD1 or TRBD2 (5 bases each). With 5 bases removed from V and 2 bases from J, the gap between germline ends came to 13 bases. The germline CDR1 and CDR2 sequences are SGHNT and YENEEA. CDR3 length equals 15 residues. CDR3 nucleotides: TGTGCCAGCAGCCCGCAGGGTAGCGCCTACAATGAGCAGTTCTTC. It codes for CASSPQGSAYNEQFF.

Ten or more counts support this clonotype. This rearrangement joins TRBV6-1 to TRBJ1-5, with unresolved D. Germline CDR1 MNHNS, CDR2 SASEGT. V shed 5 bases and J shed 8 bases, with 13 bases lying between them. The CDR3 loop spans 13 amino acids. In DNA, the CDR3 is TGTGCCAGCAGTAAAGGGCATTCGGAGCCCCAGCATTTT. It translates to CASSKGHSEPQHF.

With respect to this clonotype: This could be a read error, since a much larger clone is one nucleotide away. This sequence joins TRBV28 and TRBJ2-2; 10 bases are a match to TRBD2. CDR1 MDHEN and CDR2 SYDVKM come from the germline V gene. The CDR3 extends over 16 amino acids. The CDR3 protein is CASSFLASGRTGELLF. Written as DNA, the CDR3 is TGTGCCAGCAGTTTCTTGGCTAGCGGGAGAACCGGGGAGCTGCTTTTT.

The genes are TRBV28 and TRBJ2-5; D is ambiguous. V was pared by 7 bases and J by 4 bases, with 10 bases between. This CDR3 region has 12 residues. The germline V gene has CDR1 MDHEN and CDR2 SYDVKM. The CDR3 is CASKSRLETQYF. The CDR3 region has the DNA TGTGCCAGCAAATCCAGACTAGAGACCCAGTACTTC.

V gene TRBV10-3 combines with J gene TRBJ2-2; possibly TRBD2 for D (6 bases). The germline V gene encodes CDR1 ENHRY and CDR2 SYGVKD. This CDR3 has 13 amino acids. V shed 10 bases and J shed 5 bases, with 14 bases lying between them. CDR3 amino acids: CATRREDTGELFF. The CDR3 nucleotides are TGTGCCACGCGAAGGGAGGATACCGGGGAGCTGTTTTTT.

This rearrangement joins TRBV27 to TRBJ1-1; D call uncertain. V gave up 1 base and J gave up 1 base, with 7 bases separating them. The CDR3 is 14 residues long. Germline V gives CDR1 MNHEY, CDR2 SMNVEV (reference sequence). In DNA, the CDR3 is TGTGCCAGCAGTTTATATGGGAAGAACACTGAAGCTTTCTTT. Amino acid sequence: CASSLYGKNTEAFF.

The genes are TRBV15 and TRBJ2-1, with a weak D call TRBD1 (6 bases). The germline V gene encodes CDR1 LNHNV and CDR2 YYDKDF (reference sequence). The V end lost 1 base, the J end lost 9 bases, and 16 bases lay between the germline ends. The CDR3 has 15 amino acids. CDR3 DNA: TGTGCCACCAGCAGAGTGACAGGTTCGTTTGCTGAGCAGTTCTTC. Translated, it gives CATSRVTGSFAEQFF.

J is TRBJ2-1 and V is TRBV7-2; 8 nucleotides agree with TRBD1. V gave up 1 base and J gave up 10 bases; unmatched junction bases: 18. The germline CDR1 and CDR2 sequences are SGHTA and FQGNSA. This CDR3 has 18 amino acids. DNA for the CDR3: TGTGCCAGCAGCTTAGAAGTCGGACAGGGTAGGGTAAGATACGAGCAGTTCTTC. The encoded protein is CASSLEVGQGRVRYEQFF.

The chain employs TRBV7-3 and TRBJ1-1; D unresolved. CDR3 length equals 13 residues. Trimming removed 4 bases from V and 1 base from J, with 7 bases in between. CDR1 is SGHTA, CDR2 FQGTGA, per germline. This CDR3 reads CASSSSPNTEAFF. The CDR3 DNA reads TGTGCCAGCAGCTCTAGTCCGAACACTGAAGCTTTCTTT.

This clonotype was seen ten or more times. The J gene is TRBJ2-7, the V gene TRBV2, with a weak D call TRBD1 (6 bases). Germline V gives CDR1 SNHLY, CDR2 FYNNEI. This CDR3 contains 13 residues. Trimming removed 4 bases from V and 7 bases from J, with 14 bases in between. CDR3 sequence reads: CASSGERTVEQYF. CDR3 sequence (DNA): TGTGCCAGCAGTGGGGAGAGGACAGTGGAGCAGTACTTC.

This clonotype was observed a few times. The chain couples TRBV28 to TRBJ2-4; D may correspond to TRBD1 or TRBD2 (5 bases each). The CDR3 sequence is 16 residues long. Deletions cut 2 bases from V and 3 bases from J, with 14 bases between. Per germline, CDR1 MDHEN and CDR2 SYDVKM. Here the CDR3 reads CASSLGVGTLKNIQYF. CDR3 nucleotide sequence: TGTGCCAGCAGTTTAGGGGTGGGGACCCTCAAAAACATTCAGTACTTC.

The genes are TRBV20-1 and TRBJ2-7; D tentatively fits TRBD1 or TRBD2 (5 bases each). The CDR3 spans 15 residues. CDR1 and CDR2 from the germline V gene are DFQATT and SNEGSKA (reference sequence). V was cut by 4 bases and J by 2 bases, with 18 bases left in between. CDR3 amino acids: CSAIWAAGTTYEQYF. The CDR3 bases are TGCAGTGCTATATGGGCGGCCGGGACGACCTACGAGCAGTACTTC.

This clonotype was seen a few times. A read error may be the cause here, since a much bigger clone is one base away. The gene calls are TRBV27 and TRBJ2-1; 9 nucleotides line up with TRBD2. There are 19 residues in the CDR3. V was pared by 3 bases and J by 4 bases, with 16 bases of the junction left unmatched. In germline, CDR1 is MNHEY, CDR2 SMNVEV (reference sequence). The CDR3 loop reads CASSFRTGGRVVGYNEQFF. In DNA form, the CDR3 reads TGTGCCAGCAGTTTCCGGACTGGCGGGAGGGTCGTAGGATACAATGAGCAGTTCTTC.

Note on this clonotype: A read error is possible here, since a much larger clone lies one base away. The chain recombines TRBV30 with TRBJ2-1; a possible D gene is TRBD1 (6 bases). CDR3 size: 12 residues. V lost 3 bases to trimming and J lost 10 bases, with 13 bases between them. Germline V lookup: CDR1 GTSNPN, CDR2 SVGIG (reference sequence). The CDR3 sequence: CAWRDSSYEQFF. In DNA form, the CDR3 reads TGTGCCTGGAGGGACAGCTCCTACGAGCAGTTCTTC.

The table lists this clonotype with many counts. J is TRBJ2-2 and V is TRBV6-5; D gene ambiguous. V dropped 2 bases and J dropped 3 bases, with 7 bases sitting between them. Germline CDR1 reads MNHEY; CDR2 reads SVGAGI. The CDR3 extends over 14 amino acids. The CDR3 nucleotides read TGTGCCAGCAGTTACGTATCCTACACCGGGGAGCTGTTTTTT. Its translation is CASSYVSYTGELFF.

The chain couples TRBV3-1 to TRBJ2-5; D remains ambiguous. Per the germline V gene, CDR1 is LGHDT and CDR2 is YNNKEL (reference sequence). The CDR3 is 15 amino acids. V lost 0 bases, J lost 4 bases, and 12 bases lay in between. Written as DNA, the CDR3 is TGTGCCAGCAGCCAAGATCTGGAACTCCTAGAGACCCAGTACTTC. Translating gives CASSQDLELLETQYF.

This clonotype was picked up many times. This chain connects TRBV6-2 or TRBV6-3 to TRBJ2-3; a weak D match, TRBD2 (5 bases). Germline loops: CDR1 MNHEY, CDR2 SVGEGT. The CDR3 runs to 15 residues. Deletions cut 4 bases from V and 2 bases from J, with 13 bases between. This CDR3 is CASSSGAGPTDTQYF. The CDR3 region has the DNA TGTGCCAGCAGTTCTGGTGCGGGCCCCACAGATACGCAGTATTTT.

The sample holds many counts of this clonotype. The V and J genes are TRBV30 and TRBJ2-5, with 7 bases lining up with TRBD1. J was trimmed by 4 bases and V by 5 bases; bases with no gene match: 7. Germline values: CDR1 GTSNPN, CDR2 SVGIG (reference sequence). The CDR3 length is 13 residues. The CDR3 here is CAWGRQGTETQYF. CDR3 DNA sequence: TGTGCCTGGGGGAGACAGGGAACAGAGACCCAGTACTTC.

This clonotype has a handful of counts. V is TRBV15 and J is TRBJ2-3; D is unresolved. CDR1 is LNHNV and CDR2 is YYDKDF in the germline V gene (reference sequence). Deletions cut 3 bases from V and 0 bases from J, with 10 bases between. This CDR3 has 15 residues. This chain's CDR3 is CATSRGWGSTDTQYF. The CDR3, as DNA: TGTGCCACCAGCAGGGGGTGGGGTAGCACAGATACGCAGTATTTT.

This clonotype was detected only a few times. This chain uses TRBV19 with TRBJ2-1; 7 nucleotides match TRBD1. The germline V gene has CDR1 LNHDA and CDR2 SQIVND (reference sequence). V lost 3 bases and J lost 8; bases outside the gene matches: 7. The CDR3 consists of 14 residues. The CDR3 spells CASSIDRAVDEQFF. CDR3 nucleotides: TGTGCCAGTAGTATTGACAGGGCGGTGGATGAGCAGTTCTTC.